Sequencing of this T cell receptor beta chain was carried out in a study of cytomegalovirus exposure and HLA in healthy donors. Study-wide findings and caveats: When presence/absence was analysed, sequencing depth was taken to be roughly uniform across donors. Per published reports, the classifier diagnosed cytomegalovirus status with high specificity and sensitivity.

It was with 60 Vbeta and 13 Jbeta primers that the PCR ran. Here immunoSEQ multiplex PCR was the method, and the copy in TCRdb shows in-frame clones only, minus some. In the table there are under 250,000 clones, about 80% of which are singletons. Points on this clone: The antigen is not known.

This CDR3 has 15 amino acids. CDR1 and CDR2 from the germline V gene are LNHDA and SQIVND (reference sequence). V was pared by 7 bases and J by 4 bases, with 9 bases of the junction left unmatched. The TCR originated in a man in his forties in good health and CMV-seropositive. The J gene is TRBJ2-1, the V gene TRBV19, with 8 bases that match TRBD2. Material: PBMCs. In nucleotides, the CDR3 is TGTGCCAGTAAGACTACTAGCGGAGGATACAATGAGCAGTTCTTC. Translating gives CASKTTSGGYNEQFF. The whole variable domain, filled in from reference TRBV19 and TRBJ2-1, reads DGGITQSPKYLFRKEGQNVTLSCEQNLNHDAMYWYRQDPGQGLRLIYYSQIVNDFQKGDIAEGYSVSREKKESFPLTVTSAQKNPTAFYLCASKTTSGGYNEQFFGPGTRLTVL.